The subject of this entry is one TCR beta chain. The antigen is unknown. Other DNA sequences of this sample code for an identical CDR3. Germline lookup yields CDR1 SGHRS and CDR2 YFSETQ. CDR3 length: 15 amino acids. V was pared by 2 bases and J by 5 bases, with 5 bases of the junction left unmatched. These data are taken from a study of graft-versus-host responses after intestinal transplantation. The wider study: Grafts were multivisceral, liver-intestinal, or isolated intestinal. Anti-thymocyte globulin induction was given to all recipients, followed by tacrolimus and steroids for three to four years.

Profiled with immunoSEQ multiplex PCR; TCRdb holds only in-frame clones, not every one. The sample records around 130,000 clones, roughly 92% being singletons. General observations from the study: Marrow from the recipient contained GvH clones, some of which had appeared first in ileum or blood. Allografts from individuals with graft-donor T cell macrochimerism displayed high graft-versus-host to host-versus-graft clonal ratios.

The sequence came from a human donor who received an intestinal transplant. The genes are TRBV5-1 and TRBJ2-5; 11 bases map to TRBD1. The sequencing used unstimulated CD4+ T cells sorted from spleen or lymph node cells, collected before intestinal transplant. Here the CDR3 DNA reads TGCGCCAGCAGCTTAGGGACAGGGGGTTACGAGACCCAGTACTTC. Residues: CASSLGTGGYETQYF.